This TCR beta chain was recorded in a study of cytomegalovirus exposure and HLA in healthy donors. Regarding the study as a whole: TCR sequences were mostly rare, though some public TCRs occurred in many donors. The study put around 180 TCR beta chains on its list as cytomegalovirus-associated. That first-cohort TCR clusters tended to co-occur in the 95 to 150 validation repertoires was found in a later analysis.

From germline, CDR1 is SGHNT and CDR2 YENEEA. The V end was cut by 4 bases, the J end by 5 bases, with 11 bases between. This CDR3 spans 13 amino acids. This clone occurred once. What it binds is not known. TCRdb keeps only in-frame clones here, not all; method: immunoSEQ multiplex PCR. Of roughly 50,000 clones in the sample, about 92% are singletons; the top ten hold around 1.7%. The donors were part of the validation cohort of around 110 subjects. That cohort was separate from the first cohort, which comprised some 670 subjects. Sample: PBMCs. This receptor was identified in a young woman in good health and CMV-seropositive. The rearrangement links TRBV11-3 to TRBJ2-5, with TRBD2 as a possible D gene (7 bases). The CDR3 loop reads CASSSGGRETQYF. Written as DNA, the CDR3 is TGTGCCAGCAGCTCCGGGGGGCGCGAGACCCAGTACTTC.